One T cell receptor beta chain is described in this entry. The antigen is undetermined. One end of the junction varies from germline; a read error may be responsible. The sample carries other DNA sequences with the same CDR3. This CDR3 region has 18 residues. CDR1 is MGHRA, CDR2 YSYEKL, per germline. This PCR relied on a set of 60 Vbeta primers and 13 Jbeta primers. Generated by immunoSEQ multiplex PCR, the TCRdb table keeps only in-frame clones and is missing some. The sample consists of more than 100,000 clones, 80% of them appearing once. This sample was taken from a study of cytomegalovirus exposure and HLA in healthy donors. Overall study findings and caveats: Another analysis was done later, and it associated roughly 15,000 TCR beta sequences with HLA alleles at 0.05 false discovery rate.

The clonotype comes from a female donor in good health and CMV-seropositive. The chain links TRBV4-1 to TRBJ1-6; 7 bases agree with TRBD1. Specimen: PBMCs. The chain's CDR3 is CASSQLGPRTGGNSPLHF. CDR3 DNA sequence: TGCGCCAGCAGCCAATTAGGCCCTCGGACAGGCGGTAATTCCCCCCTCCACTTT.